Presented here are 2 T cell receptor beta chains from one specimen sequenced in a study of CD8+ T cells in alopecia areata. cDNA reverse transcribed from extracted RNA served as the sequencing template. Measured with immunoSEQ multiplex PCR; TCRdb has only the in-frame clones, and not every one. The table shows fewer than 40,000 clones, with roughly half occurring only once. The sample was NKG2D-high CD8+ T cells sorted from blood. These TCRs come from a human donor with alopecia areata.

This clone was seen a single time. V usage is TRBV29-1 and J usage is TRBJ2-7, with D tentatively TRBD1 (5 bases). Germline values: CDR1 SQVTM, CDR2 ANQGSEA. Trimming removed 3 bases from V and 1 base from J, with 10 bases in between. The CDR3 loop spans 13 amino acids. The CDR3 protein is CSVEGQWSYEQYF. CDR3 DNA sequence: TGCAGCGTTGAGGGGCAATGGTCCTACGAGCAGTACTTC.

This clone was recorded once. V gene TRBV7-8 combines with J gene TRBJ2-5; no firm D call. The CDR3 consists of 14 residues. The V and J ends lost 5 bases and 5 bases respectively, with 15 bases between them. The germline gives CDR1 SGHVS, CDR2 FQNEAQ. The CDR3 DNA sequence: TGTGCCAGCAGCCAGCCGCCCGCCGGGGAGACCCAGTACTTC. It specifies CASSQPPAGETQYF.